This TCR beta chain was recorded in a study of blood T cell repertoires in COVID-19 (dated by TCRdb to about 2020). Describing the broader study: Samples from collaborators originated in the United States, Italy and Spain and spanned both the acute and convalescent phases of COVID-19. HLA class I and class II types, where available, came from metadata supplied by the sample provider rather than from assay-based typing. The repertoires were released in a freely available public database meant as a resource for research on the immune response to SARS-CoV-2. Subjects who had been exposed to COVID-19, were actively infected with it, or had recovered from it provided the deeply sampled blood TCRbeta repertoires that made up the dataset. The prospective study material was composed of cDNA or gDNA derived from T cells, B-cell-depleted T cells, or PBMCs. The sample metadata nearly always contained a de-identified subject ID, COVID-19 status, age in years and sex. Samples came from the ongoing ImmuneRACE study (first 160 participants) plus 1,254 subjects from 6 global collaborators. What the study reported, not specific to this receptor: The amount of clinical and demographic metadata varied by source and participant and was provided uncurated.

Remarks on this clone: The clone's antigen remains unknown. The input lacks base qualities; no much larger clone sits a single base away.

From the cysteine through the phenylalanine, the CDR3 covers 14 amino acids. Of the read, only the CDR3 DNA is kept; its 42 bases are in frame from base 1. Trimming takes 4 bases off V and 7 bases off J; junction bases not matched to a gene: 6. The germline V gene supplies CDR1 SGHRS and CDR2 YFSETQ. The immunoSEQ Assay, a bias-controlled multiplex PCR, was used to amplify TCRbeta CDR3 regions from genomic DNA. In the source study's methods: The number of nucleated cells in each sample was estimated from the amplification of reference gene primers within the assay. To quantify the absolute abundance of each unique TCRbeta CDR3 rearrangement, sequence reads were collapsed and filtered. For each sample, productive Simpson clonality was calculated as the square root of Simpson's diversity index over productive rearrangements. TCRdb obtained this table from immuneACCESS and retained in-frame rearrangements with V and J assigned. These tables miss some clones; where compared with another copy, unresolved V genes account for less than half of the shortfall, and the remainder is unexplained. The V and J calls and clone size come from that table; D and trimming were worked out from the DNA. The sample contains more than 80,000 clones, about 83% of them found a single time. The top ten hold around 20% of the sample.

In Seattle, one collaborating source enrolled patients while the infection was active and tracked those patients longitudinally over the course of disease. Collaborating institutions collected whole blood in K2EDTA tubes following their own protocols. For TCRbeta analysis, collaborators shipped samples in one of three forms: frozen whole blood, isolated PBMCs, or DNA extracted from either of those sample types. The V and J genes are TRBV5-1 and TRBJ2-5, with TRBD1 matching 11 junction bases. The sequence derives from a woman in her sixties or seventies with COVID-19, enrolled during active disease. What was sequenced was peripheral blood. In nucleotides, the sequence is TGCGCCAGCAGCGATGGGACAGGGGGAGGGACCCAGTACTTC. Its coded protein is CASSDGTGGGTQYF.